This T cell receptor (beta chain) was found in a study of T cell responses to AZD1222 COVID-19 vaccine. General study points: Once two AZD1222 doses were given, Spike-specific TCR breadth and depth went up. Donor demographics were predominantly white British with a female majority; clonal diversity may be underestimated.

As to this clone: Its antigen is not identified.

This CDR3 has 11 amino acids. The V end lost 0 bases, the J end lost 11 bases, and 7 bases lay between the germline ends. Germline-derived CDR1 and CDR2 are LGHNA and YNFKEQ. Libraries were prepared by immunoSEQ multiplex PCR; TCRdb keeps only in-frame clonotypes and omits some of them. Of some 130,000 clones detected, approximately 90% appear once; the ten largest clones hold under 1.2%. Both about-4-week and about-12-week second-dose recipients were combined. The sequenced sample was peripheral blood, obtained 28 days after the second AZD1222 dose. This clonotype was obtained from an adult who received the AZD1222 COVID-19 vaccine. The chain joins TRBV4-2 to TRBJ1-1; D remains ambiguous. DNA of the CDR3: TGTGCCAGCAGCCAAGATCTTGAGGCTTTCTTT. Residues: CASSQDLEAFF.